This TCR beta chain appears in the sequencing data of a study of blood T cells in healthy people across ages. Alongside a J-beta primer mix, a sample-barcoded 5' primer served in a second PCR lasting about 7 to 11 cycles. TCRdb called the 5' RACE reads again in MiXCR, with one record for every CDR3 protein. The table records 2 million or so distinct CDR3 sequences, around 50% of them present only once. V was cut by 6 bases and J by 5 bases, with 14 bases left in between. Germline V gives CDR1 MNHEY, CDR2 SMNVEV (reference sequence). The CDR3 totals 14 residues. The clonotype comes from a woman aged 40 to 50 in good health. The J gene is TRBJ1-5, the V gene TRBV27, with D possibly matching TRBD1 (5 bases). Sequenced sample: blood. In DNA, the CDR3 is TGTGCCAGCAGAAAAACAGGAGCTGATCAGCCCCAGCATTTT. Translating it yields CASRKTGADQPQHF.